The sequence of this TCR beta chain was determined in a study of response to subunit inactivated influenza vaccine. TCRdb re-derived calls from the RT-PCR reads in MiXCR, one entry per CDR3 protein. The sample holds about 650,000 distinct CDR3 sequences; about 15% are singletons and the top ten take more than 9%. The CDR3 length is 14 residues. V lost 3 bases and J 6 bases, leaving 11 bases between the germline ends. Points on this clonotype: Its target is unknown.

Study observations and caveats: Few new T cells, the authors suggested, are recruited by each seasonal influenza vaccination.

This receptor was taken from a man aged 45-65 years who received an inactivated influenza vaccine. Specimen: PBMCs from blood, collected roughly 12 days after vaccination. V usage is TRBV12-3 or TRBV12-4 and J usage is TRBJ2-2; the D call may be TRBD1 or TRBD2 (5 bases each). Written as DNA, the CDR3 is TGTGCCAGCAGTTTTGGGGGTTCTTCCGGGGAGCTGTTTTTT. The encoded protein is CASSFGGSSGELFF.